Below are 22 T cell receptor beta chains sequenced from a single sample in a study of CD8+CD57+ T cells in acquired aplastic anemia. Genomic DNA provided the template from which TCR beta VDJ and CDR3 profiles were obtained. TCRdb reanalysed the reads using MiXCR and keeps one entry per CDR3 protein. There are about 470,000 distinct CDR3 sequences in the sample; 25% to 40% occur only once, and less than 0.85% lies in the top ten. The sequenced patients had an expansion of CD8+CD57+ cells seen by flow cytometry. The source material was sorted CD4+, CD8+, or CD8+CD57+ T cells (not recorded which) from PBMCs. The receptors here all came from a human donor with aplastic anemia.

In this sample, this clonotype turned up many times. V is TRBV2 and J is TRBJ1-1, with 9 bases lining up with TRBD1. This CDR3 contains 12 residues. Looked up from germline, CDR1 is SNHLY and CDR2 is FYNNEI. Trimming cost V 5 bases and J 7 bases; bases outside gene matches: 2. CDR3 in amino acids: CASSWGQGEAFF. In DNA, the CDR3 is TGTGCCAGCAGTTGGGGACAGGGTGAAGCTTTCTTT.

The rearrangement joins TRBV20-1 to TRBJ2-1; TRBD1 might be the D (6 bases). V was clipped by 3 bases and J by 8 bases, with 17 bases between them. Germline values: CDR1 DFQATT, CDR2 SNEGSKA (reference sequence). CDR3 length: 14 amino acids. CDR3 in DNA: TGCAGTGCTAGTCGGCGGGTTGGGGGCGATGAGCAGTTCTTC. Protein product: CSASRRVGGDEQFF.

The rearrangement joins TRBV12-3 or TRBV12-4 to TRBJ2-3; no firm D call. V lost 3 bases, J lost 2 bases, and 9 bases lay in between. The length of the CDR3 is 14 residues. CDR3 sequence reads: CASSFFAFTDTQYF. The CDR3 coding sequence is TGTGCCAGCAGTTTCTTTGCCTTCACAGATACGCAGTATTTT.

This chain connects TRBV7-3 to TRBJ2-1; 8 bases are shared with TRBD2. The CDR3 is 15 amino acids. Germline values: CDR1 SGHTA, CDR2 FQGTGA. V was clipped by 0 bases and J by 10 bases; unmatched bases: 8. The CDR3 loop is CASSLTRASGYEQFF. In nucleotides, the CDR3 is TGTGCCAGCAGCTTAACGAGGGCTAGCGGGTACGAGCAGTTCTTC.

This clonotype has a single count. A much larger clonotype is one base distant, so this may be a read error. The V and J genes are TRBV5-1 and TRBJ2-4; no reliable D call. CDR3 length: 12 amino acids. The germline gives CDR1 SGHRS, CDR2 YFSETQ. The germline V and J ends were trimmed by 4 bases and 8 bases, with 10 bases remaining between them. The CDR3 protein is CASSPDMDIQYF. The CDR3 coding sequence is TGCGCCAGCAGCCCTGACATGGACATTCAGTACTTC.

This clonotype came up many times. This sequence joins TRBV2 and TRBJ1-4; D unresolved. Germline loops: CDR1 SNHLY, CDR2 FYNNEI. The CDR3 totals 11 residues. With 4 bases removed from V and 8 bases from J, the gap between germline ends came to 5 bases. As DNA, the CDR3 is TGTGCCAGCAGTGCGCTAGAAAAACTGTTTTTT. It codes for CASSALEKLFF. The whole variable domain, remainder taken from reference TRBV2 and TRBJ1-4, is EPEVTQTPSHQVTQMGQEVILRCVPISNHLYFYWYRQILGQKVEFLVSFYNNEISEKSEIFDDQFSVERPDGSNFTLKIRSTKLEDSAMYFCASSALEKLFFGSGTQLSVL.

This clonotype showed up many times. The chain employs TRBV10-3 and TRBJ2-6; 13 bases are a match to TRBD2. The trim removed 3 bases at V and 2 bases at J, leaving 10 bases unmatched. This CDR3 is built from 20 residues. Germline CDR1 ENHRY, CDR2 SYGVKD. The CDR3 sequence is CAISDPGTSGASPGANVLTF. Here the CDR3 DNA reads TGTGCCATCAGTGACCCCGGGACTAGCGGGGCCTCTCCTGGGGCCAACGTCCTGACTTTC.

This rearrangement joins TRBV6-5 to TRBJ2-1; the match to TRBD2 covers 11 bases. Germline CDR1 is MNHEY and CDR2 is SVGAGI. The CDR3 covers 15 residues. After removal of 1 base from V and 5 bases from J, the junction contained 1 base not matched to a gene. The DNA for the CDR3 is TGTGCCAGCAGTTACTTGGGACTAGCGGACAATGAGCAGTTCTTC. Amino acids: CASSYLGLADNEQFF.

This clonotype was seen many times. Here the CDR3 DNA reads TGTGCCAGTAGGCAAAGTGGGGTTGATCAGCCCCAGCATTTT. Encoded protein: CASRQSGVDQPQHF. The chain is built from TRBV19 and TRBJ1-5; D unresolved. Germline assignment: CDR1 LNHDA and CDR2 SQIVND (reference sequence). This CDR3 is built from 14 residues. Trimming left V 6 bases short and J 5 bases short, with 14 bases between.

This clonotype was seen many times. The chain links TRBV15 to TRBJ1-5; 7 bases are a match to TRBD1. The germline V gene has CDR1 LNHNV and CDR2 YYDKDF (reference sequence). The CDR3 runs 14 residues. V dropped 7 bases and J dropped 1; count of bases not matched to a gene: 4. In DNA form, the CDR3 reads TGTGCCACCACTAGGGGGCGAAGCAATCAGCCCCAGCATTTT. Translated: CATTRGRSNQPQHF.

The chain combines TRBV19 with TRBJ1-6; D ambiguous. The V gene's germline CDR1 is LNHDA and CDR2 SQIVND (reference sequence). The CDR3 consists of 13 residues. V was pared by 4 bases and J by 7 bases, with 8 bases between. The CDR3 DNA reads TGTGCCAGTAGTAGATTGACCAATTCACCCCTCCACTTT. It codes for CASSRLTNSPLHF. The full variable domain, completed using reference TRBV19 and TRBJ1-6, is DGGITQSPKYLFRKEGQNVTLSCEQNLNHDAMYWYRQDPGQGLRLIYYSQIVNDFQKGDIAEGYSVSREKKESFPLTVTSAQKNPTAFYLCASSRLTNSPLHFGNGTRLTVT.

This clonotype was picked up many times. This rearrangement joins TRBV6-5 to TRBJ1-2; the D is unclear. V was trimmed by 0 bases and J by 0 bases, leaving 11 bases between them. This CDR3 spans 16 amino acids. Germline assignment: CDR1 MNHEY and CDR2 SVGAGI. The CDR3 bases are TGTGCCAGCAGTTACTCGATGGGCGCGGCTAACTATGGCTACACCTTC. Protein product: CASSYSMGAANYGYTF.

This clonotype came up a few times. This chain's CDR3 is CASSELGASGSPLHF. The CDR3 DNA reads TGTGCCAGCAGTGAATTGGGGGCGTCAGGTTCACCCCTCCACTTT. V and J are TRBV2 and TRBJ1-6; D is possibly TRBD1 (6 bases). Germline CDR1 is SNHLY and CDR2 is FYNNEI. The CDR3 totals 15 residues. Trimming removed 2 bases at V and 9 bases at J, with 14 bases between.

V is TRBV20-1 and J is TRBJ1-3; D perhaps matches TRBD1 (6 bases). Trimming took off 0 bases at V and 5 bases at J, with 17 bases between the two ends. Germline V gene lookup returns CDR1 DFQATT and CDR2 SNEGSKA (reference sequence). The CDR3 is 16 amino acids. CDR3: CSAREKDRIRRNTIYF. For the CDR3, the DNA is TGCAGTGCTAGAGAAAAAGACAGGATTAGGAGAAACACCATATATTTT.

The sample holds a few counts of this clonotype. The rearrangement uses TRBV5-6 and TRBJ1-5; 7 bases map to TRBD1. V was pared by 4 bases and J by 5 bases, with 9 bases of the junction left unmatched. CDR3 length: 15 amino acids. Germline CDR1 and CDR2: SGHDT and YYEEEE. DNA of the CDR3: TGTGCCAGCAGCGGTAACAGGGGCCCGGATCAGCCCCAGCATTTT. This encodes CASSGNRGPDQPQHF.

The genes are TRBV15 and TRBJ2-1, with 8 bases fitting TRBD2. In germline, CDR1 is LNHNV, CDR2 YYDKDF (reference sequence). Trimming removed 5 bases from V and 5 bases from J; junction bases left unmatched: 2. CDR3 size: 13 residues. The DNA of the CDR3 is TGTGCCACCAGCCCGACTAGCGACAATGAGCAGTTCTTC. Residues: CATSPTSDNEQFF.

V is TRBV27 and J is TRBJ1-2, with D tentatively TRBD1 (5 bases). There are 14 residues in the CDR3. Per germline, CDR1 MNHEY and CDR2 SMNVEV (reference sequence). Trimming removed 7 bases from V and 2 bases from J, with 14 bases in between. CDR3 sequence (DNA): TGTGCCAGCATCAGGGATCCGCACAACTATGGCTACACCTTC. Its translation is CASIRDPHNYGYTF.

This clonotype was recorded at least ten times. CDR3 residues: CASSLGSGVAGANVLTF. In nucleotides, the CDR3 is TGTGCCAGCAGCTTAGGTTCAGGGGTGGCTGGGGCCAACGTCCTGACTTTC. The rearrangement links TRBV11-1 to TRBJ2-6; weak D call: TRBD1 (6 bases). The CDR3 extends over 17 amino acids. Germline-derived CDR1 and CDR2 are SGHAT and FQDESV (reference sequence). Deletions cut 1 base from V and 2 bases from J, with 12 bases between.

This clonotype was counted at least ten times. The chain links TRBV19 to TRBJ1-2; maybe TRBD1 (5 bases). CDR3 size: 13 residues. V dropped 7 bases and J dropped 4 bases, with 13 bases sitting between them. CDR1 and CDR2 (germline): LNHDA, SQIVND (reference sequence). CDR3 sequence reads: CASKGQGIYGYTF. In nucleotides, the CDR3 is TGTGCCAGTAAGGGGCAGGGAATCTATGGCTACACCTTC.

This chain connects TRBV6-1 to TRBJ1-2, with D tentatively TRBD1 (6 bases). CDR1 and CDR2 from the germline V gene are MNHNS and SASEGT. With 0 bases removed from V and 4 bases from J, the gap between germline ends came to 12 bases. The CDR3 has 15 residues. The CDR3 spells CASSEAVGGLYGYTF. CDR3 bases: TGTGCCAGCAGTGAAGCAGTTGGGGGGCTCTATGGCTACACCTTC.

This sequence joins TRBV5-6 and TRBJ2-2; 8 bases match TRBD2. CDR3 length equals 14 residues. The V segment lost 1 base and the J segment 8 bases; nucleotides outside the gene matches: 4. Germline V gene lookup returns CDR1 SGHDT and CDR2 YYEEEE. CDR3: CASSLLTSAGELFF. In DNA, the CDR3 is TGTGCCAGCAGCTTGTTGACTAGCGCAGGGGAGCTGTTTTTT.

This clonotype was counted many times. The chain employs TRBV7-3 and TRBJ2-6; D assignment may be TRBD1 or TRBD2 (5 bases each). Germline CDR1 is SGHTA and CDR2 is FQGTGA. The CDR3 totals 15 residues. V was clipped by 4 bases and J by 1 base, with 8 bases between them. DNA of the CDR3: TGTGCCAGCAGCTATGGGGGATCTGGGGCCAACGTCCTGACTTTC. This translates into CASSYGGSGANVLTF.